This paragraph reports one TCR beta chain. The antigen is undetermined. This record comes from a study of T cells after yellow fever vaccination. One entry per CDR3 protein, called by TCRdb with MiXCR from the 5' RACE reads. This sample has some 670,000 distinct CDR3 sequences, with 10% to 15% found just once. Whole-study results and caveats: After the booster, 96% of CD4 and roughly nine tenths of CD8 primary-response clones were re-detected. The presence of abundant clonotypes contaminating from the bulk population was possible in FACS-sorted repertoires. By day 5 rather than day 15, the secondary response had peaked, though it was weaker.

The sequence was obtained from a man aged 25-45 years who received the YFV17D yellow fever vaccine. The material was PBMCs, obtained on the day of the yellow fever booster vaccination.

CDR3 sequence: CASSPPASGNTDTQYF. CDR3 nucleotide sequence: TGTGCCAGTAGTCCGCCTGCGAGCGGGAACACAGATACGCAGTATTTT. The J gene is TRBJ2-3, the V gene TRBV19; 7 bases align to TRBD2. V shed 5 bases and J 2 bases; nucleotides not matched to a gene: 10. The CDR3 spans 16 residues. CDR1 is LNHDA and CDR2 is SQIVND in the germline V gene (reference sequence).